The 8 T cell receptor beta chains presented below share a single source sample, sequenced in a study of T cell responses to AZD1222 COVID-19 vaccine (dated by TCRdb to the early 2020s). Libraries were built with the immunoSEQ multiplex PCR assay. Held by TCRdb, this immuneACCESS table contains in-frame sequences only and omits some clones. Under half of the omission traces to an unresolved V gene where checked; the cause of the rest is unknown. For this sample the table gives around 130,000 clones, of which approximately 86% were detected only once. The top ten constitute more than 10% of the sample. The time point label of this sample denotes: baseline before first vaccination. The sample consisted of peripheral blood, taken on day 0 of AZD1222 vaccination. The receptors here all came from an adult in good health.

The chain employs TRBV10-3 and TRBJ2-2; 7 nucleotides line up with TRBD2. Per germline, CDR1 ENHRY and CDR2 SYGVKD. V shed 0 bases and J 4 bases; nucleotides not matched to a gene: 11. This CDR3 is built from 18 residues. The CDR3 DNA follows: TGTGCCATCAGTGAGTCCTTATTAGGTAGCGGGCGCACCGGGGAGCTGTTTTTT. Amino acid sequence: CAISESLLGSGRTGELFF.

This chain uses TRBV9 with TRBJ1-2, with 7 bases aligning to TRBD1. Germline assignment: CDR1 SGDLS and CDR2 YYNGEE. Trimming cost V 4 bases and J 2 bases; bases outside gene matches: 14. The CDR3 has 17 residues. The CDR3 protein is CASSLTEGRGRNYGYTF. Here the CDR3 DNA reads TGTGCCAGCAGCCTTACCGAAGGTAGGGGGCGAAACTATGGCTACACCTTC.

The chain has TRBV5-5 and TRBJ1-1; 9 nucleotides match TRBD1. J gave up 0 bases and V 0 bases, and 3 bases lay outside the gene matches. CDR1 and CDR2 from the germline V gene are SGHKS and YYEKEE (reference sequence). CDR3 length equals 16 residues. CDR3 region: CASSLVRTGVNTEAFF. CDR3 sequence (DNA): TGTGCCAGCAGCTTGGTGAGGACAGGGGTGAACACTGAAGCTTTCTTT.

The chain's CDR3 is CASSEGARPYNSPLHF. The CDR3 nucleotides are TGTGCCAGCAGTGAGGGCGCTAGGCCCTATAATTCACCCCTCCACTTT. This chain joins TRBV6-1 and TRBJ1-6; D unresolved. The CDR3 extends over 16 amino acids. Germline V gene data show CDR1 as MNHNS and CDR2 as SASEGT. Trimming cost V 3 bases and J 2 bases, with 11 bases left between them.

This clone has only one observation. The rearrangement links TRBV2 to TRBJ1-5; unclear D gene. Per the germline V gene, CDR1 is SNHLY and CDR2 is FYNNEI. Trimming shortened V by 1 base and J by 5 bases, and 9 bases separated the two germline ends. This CDR3 has 14 amino acids. Here the CDR3 reads CASSEVRADQPQHF. CDR3 nucleotides: TGTGCCAGCAGTGAAGTAAGGGCCGATCAGCCCCAGCATTTT.

This clone has just a few counts. The junction and the germline gene differ at one end; a read error may be behind it. The chain carries TRBV12-3 or TRBV12-4 and TRBJ1-1; tentatively, D is TRBD1 (6 bases). The CDR3 is 12 amino acids. The CDR3 region is CASSLLLDRRVF. CDR3 DNA: TGTGCCAGCAGTTTGCTCCTAGACAGGCGGGTCTTT.

In its sample, this clone was seen a few times. This sequence joins TRBV20-1 and TRBJ2-4, with D maybe TRBD1 (6 bases). The CDR3 runs to 18 residues. Germline values: CDR1 DFQATT, CDR2 SNEGSKA (reference sequence). V was shortened by 3 bases and J by 0 bases, with 21 bases between the two germline ends. The DNA of the CDR3 is TGCAGTGCTAGTAAGTGGACAGAAGATATGCTAGCCAAAAACATTCAGTACTTC. This translates into CSASKWTEDMLAKNIQYF.

J is TRBJ2-4 and V is TRBV28; D uncertain. CDR1 and CDR2 from the germline V gene are MDHEN and SYDVKM. This CDR3 contains 18 residues. V lost 6 bases to trimming and J lost 0 bases, with 21 bases between them. The CDR3, as DNA: TGTGCCAGCAGCCACCACATAGGAAGGAAACTAGCCAAAAACATTCAGTACTTC. Translation: CASSHHIGRKLAKNIQYF.